A single sample gave rise to the 16 T cell receptor beta chains below, sequenced in a study of shared clonotypes between healthy human individuals. Here immunoSEQ multiplex PCR was the method, and the copy in TCRdb shows in-frame clones only, minus some. Counted here are around 2,000,000 clones, about 95% occurring once; the ten biggest clones make up about 1.1%. Cells designated naive CD8 were CD45RO-negative and were positively selected for CCR7, with terminally differentiated effector memory CD45RA+ cells excluded. Sequenced sample: naive CD8+ T cells sorted from blood. Every receptor here comes from a man younger than 35 in good health.

This clone was seen just once. The chain carries TRBV7-9 and TRBJ2-1; tentatively, D is TRBD2 (6 bases). The CDR3 runs 12 residues. The V gene's germline CDR1 is SEHNR and CDR2 FQNEAQ (reference sequence). Trimming removed 5 bases at V and 9 bases at J, with 11 bases between. CDR3 amino acids: CASSPWDFEQFF. CDR3 nucleotide sequence: TGTGCCAGCAGCCCGTGGGACTTTGAGCAGTTCTTC.

V gene TRBV11-3 combines with J gene TRBJ2-2, with D uncertain. V was cut by 2 bases and J by 7 bases, with 11 bases left in between. The CDR3 contains 14 residues. Per the germline V gene, CDR1 is SGHNT and CDR2 is YENEEA. The CDR3 nucleotides read TGTGCCAGCAGCTTACGGTCGGATTACGGGGAGCTGTTTTTT. Translating it yields CASSLRSDYGELFF. The full variable domain, its missing parts supplied by reference TRBV11-3 and TRBJ2-2, is EAGVVQSPRYKIIEKKQPVAFWCNPISGHNTLYWYLQNLGQGPELLIRYENEEAVDDSQLPKDRFSAERLKGVDSTLKIQPAELGDSAVYLCASSLRSDYGELFFGEGSRLTVL.

This sequence joins TRBV9 and TRBJ1-5; D might be TRBD1 (5 bases). The CDR3 has 15 residues. Trimming left V 3 bases short and J 3 bases short, with 13 bases between. CDR1 and CDR2 (germline): SGDLS, YYNGEE. This chain's CDR3 is CASSAWDLLNQPQHF. The CDR3 DNA is TGTGCCAGCAGCGCCTGGGACTTACTCAATCAGCCCCAGCATTTT.

This sequence joins TRBV6-5 and TRBJ1-4, with D unclear. V lost 7 bases and J lost 8, with 17 bases in between. There are 14 residues in the CDR3. The germline V gene has CDR1 MNHEY and CDR2 SVGAGI. This CDR3 reads CASTKGPPDEKLFF. CDR3 in DNA: TGTGCCAGCACCAAAGGACCTCCAGACGAAAAACTGTTTTTT.

The J gene is TRBJ2-3, the V gene TRBV28; possibly TRBD1 or TRBD2 for D (5 bases each). Germline V gene data show CDR1 as MDHEN and CDR2 as SYDVKM. Deletions cut 10 bases from V and 2 bases from J, with 19 bases between. The CDR3 spans 15 residues. CDR3: CATKHTGTDTDTQYF. CDR3 in DNA: TGTGCCACCAAACATACCGGGACGGACACAGATACGCAGTATTTT.

The chain links TRBV18 to TRBJ2-1; D ambiguous. The CDR3 has 13 amino acids. The V end lost 0 bases, the J end lost 8 bases, and 8 bases lay between the germline ends. Germline CDR1 is KGHSH and CDR2 is LQKENI. The CDR3: CASSPPSDDEQFF. In DNA, the CDR3 is TGTGCCAGCTCACCACCTTCAGATGATGAGCAGTTCTTC.

The V gene is TRBV5-6, the J gene TRBJ2-6, with 8 bases aligning to TRBD2. Germline values: CDR1 SGHDT, CDR2 YYEEEE. J was trimmed by 2 bases and V by 6 bases; bases with no gene match: 1. The CDR3 has 14 residues. CDR3: CASTGGAGANVLTF. The CDR3 DNA is TGTGCCAGCACCGGGGGGGCTGGGGCCAACGTCCTGACTTTC.

A few counts support this clone. V is TRBV11-2 and J is TRBJ2-2; possible D gene TRBD2, 6 bases. Per germline, CDR1 SGHAT and CDR2 FQNNGV. V was pared by 4 bases and J by 2 bases, with 17 bases between. The CDR3 runs to 17 residues. CDR3 bases: TGTGCCAGCAGCTCGATCCCCAAGCGGGCTAACACCGGGGAGCTGTTTTTT. This translates into CASSSIPKRANTGELFF.

This rearrangement joins TRBV7-8 to TRBJ2-3, with TRBD2 matching 9 bases. Germline V lookup: CDR1 SGHVS, CDR2 FQNEAQ. This CDR3 contains 19 residues. V lost 0 bases and J lost 3; bases outside the gene matches: 13. For the CDR3, the DNA is TGTGCCAGCAGCTTAGCGCTTAGCGGGAGAGCGGGGGTTACAGATACGCAGTATTTT. This gives the protein CASSLALSGRAGVTDTQYF.

V gene TRBV27 combines with J gene TRBJ1-1, with D perhaps TRBD1 (6 bases). CDR1 and CDR2 from the germline V gene are MNHEY and SMNVEV (reference sequence). V was clipped by 6 bases and J by 9 bases, with 26 bases between them. The CDR3 runs to 16 residues. CDR3 sequence (DNA): TGTGCCAGCAGGGGGGGGACACCGGACCGAGCGAAAAAAGCTTTCTTT. Its protein product is CASRGGTPDRAKKAFF.

This chain uses TRBV2 with TRBJ2-2; 12 bases match TRBD2. CDR1 is SNHLY, CDR2 FYNNEI, per germline. The CDR3 extends over 19 amino acids. The ends lost 3 bases at V and 4 bases at J; junction bases unmatched: 12. CDR3 bases: TGTGCCAGCAGTGACGGATGGACTAGCGGGGACGCGGGCACCGGGGAGCTGTTTTTT. Encoded protein: CASSDGWTSGDAGTGELFF.

V usage is TRBV9 and J usage is TRBJ1-6; D is undetermined. The CDR3 is 15 amino acids. V was trimmed by 0 bases and J by 7 bases, leaving 11 bases between them. Germline CDR1 is SGDLS and CDR2 is YYNGEE. The CDR3 sequence: CASSVEVAENSPLHF. CDR3 DNA sequence: TGTGCCAGCAGCGTAGAAGTAGCCGAAAATTCACCCCTCCACTTT.

The chain is built from TRBV15 and TRBJ2-7; 7 bases align to TRBD2. The junction had 9 bases not matched to a gene; V was cut back by 0 bases and J by 4 bases. This CDR3 region has 16 residues. Germline CDR1 is LNHNV and CDR2 is YYDKDF (reference sequence). In nucleotides, the CDR3 is TGTGCCACCAGCAGAGATTCGGCTAGCGGACTATACGAGCAGTACTTC. This translates into CATSRDSASGLYEQYF.

The V and J genes are TRBV4-3 and TRBJ2-1; D is perhaps TRBD2 (6 bases). Trimming left V 0 bases short and J 3 bases short, with 15 bases between. CDR3 size: 17 residues. Germline CDR1 and CDR2: LGHNA and YSLEER. CDR3 residues: CASSQDRGTPVYNEQFF. As DNA, the CDR3 is TGCGCCAGCAGCCAAGATCGCGGGACCCCAGTCTACAATGAGCAGTTCTTC.

The CDR3 protein is CASSTQDAGQPQHF. CDR3 DNA sequence: TGTGCCAGCAGCACACAGGACGCGGGCCAGCCCCAGCATTTT. The V and J genes are TRBV6-5 and TRBJ1-5, with D maybe TRBD1 (5 bases). This CDR3 is built from 14 residues. Germline CDR1 is MNHEY and CDR2 is SVGAGI. Trimming removed 6 bases from V and 7 bases from J, with 16 bases in between.

Turning to this clone: The sample has other DNA sequences that encode this CDR3 too. J is TRBJ1-1 and V is TRBV11-2; D is perhaps TRBD1 (5 bases). The CDR3 has 14 amino acids. The V end was cut by 2 bases, the J end by 5 bases, with 12 bases between. Germline V gene lookup returns CDR1 SGHAT and CDR2 FQNNGV. The CDR3 region has the DNA TGTGCCAGCAGCTTATCGGGGGAAGGTACTGAAGCTTTCTTT. It translates to CASSLSGEGTEAFF.